The source of this T cell receptor (beta chain) is a study of cytomegalovirus exposure and HLA in healthy donors. The study, taken as a whole, reports: Donors were assumed by presence/absence analyses to have roughly uniform sequencing depth. A later analysis found TCR association rates differed by HLA locus, highest for DRB1 and lowest for HLA-C.

This clone was counted between two and nine times. What it binds is unknown. CDR3 length: 14 amino acids. Losses at the gene ends were 6 bases for V and 7 bases for J; bases not matched to a gene: 9. From germline, CDR1 is ENHRY and CDR2 SYGVKD. Healthy bone marrow donors formed the donor group. 13 Jbeta primers and 60 Vbeta primers were used for the PCR. TCRdb's table, derived via immunoSEQ multiplex PCR, lists solely in-frame clones and lacks some. Of 150,000 or so clones in the sample, approximately 80% are singletons; the top ten hold less than 2%. The chain carries TRBV10-3 and TRBJ2-7; 10 positions match TRBD2. Material: PBMCs. This sequence was found in a man between 18 and 29 years old in good health and CMV-seronegative. This CDR3 reads CAISGVEREGEQYF. Here the CDR3 DNA reads TGTGCCATCAGCGGGGTCGAGCGGGAGGGTGAGCAGTACTTC.